A single sample is the source of the 18 T cell receptor beta chains below, sequenced in a study of Ad26.COV2.S vaccination and SARS-CoV-2 variants. Stated treatment: 15 to 20 received Ad26.COV2.S at low or high dose, single or two shots; about 5 received placebo; per-sample allocation not given. Sampling happened 63 days after the first vaccine or placebo injection. Only in-frame clones appear in the TCRdb table, and some are missing; sequencing was by immunoSEQ multiplex PCR. This table holds about 430,000 clones, around nine tenths found once. This sample comprised peripheral blood, obtained in a trial of Ad26.COV2.S vaccine versus placebo. The receptor source for this set is a person between 18 and 59 years old who received the Ad26.COV2.S COVID-19 vaccine or a placebo.

About this clone: At one boundary the junction diverges from the germline segment, which might be a read error. The rearrangement joins TRBV5-5 to TRBJ2-7; no definite D call. Germline values: CDR1 SGHKS, CDR2 YYEKEE (reference sequence). The CDR3 runs 9 residues. This CDR3 reads CASSFVPFF. In nucleotides, the CDR3 is TGTGCCAGCAGCTTCGTCCCTTTTTTC.

The rearrangement joins TRBV29-1 to TRBJ2-1, with 10 bases lining up with TRBD2. The junction had 10 bases not matched to a gene; V was cut back by 5 bases and J by 6 bases. The germline gives CDR1 SQVTM, CDR2 ANQGSEA. CDR3 size: 15 residues. The CDR3 coding sequence is TGCAGCGTTTCACGGAGACTAGCGGGTCCCAATGAGCAGTTCTTC. Its protein is CSVSRRLAGPNEQFF.

The chain uses TRBV10-3 and TRBJ1-5; 8 positions agree with TRBD1. This CDR3 region has 17 residues. V gave up 6 bases and J gave up 0 bases; unmatched junction bases: 10. Looked up from germline, CDR1 is ENHRY and CDR2 is SYGVKD. The CDR3 sequence: CAISLGQGGDSNQPQHF. CDR3 DNA sequence: TGTGCCATCAGCCTAGGACAGGGTGGGGATAGCAATCAGCCCCAGCATTTT.

The chain has TRBV19 and TRBJ1-1; D is perhaps TRBD1 (6 bases). Trimming removed 0 bases from V and 1 base from J, with 12 bases in between. Germline V gene sequence: CDR1 LNHDA, CDR2 SQIVND (reference sequence). CDR3 size: 16 residues. The CDR3 loop reads CASSIDGGAGNTEAFF. DNA of the CDR3: TGTGCCAGTAGTATAGACGGGGGGGCCGGGAACACTGAAGCTTTCTTT.

The V call is TRBV18, the J call TRBJ2-1; D perhaps matches TRBD1 (6 bases). The germline V and J ends were trimmed by 3 bases and 5 bases, with 17 bases remaining between them. The CDR3 spans 16 residues. The germline V gene has CDR1 KGHSH and CDR2 LQKENI. CDR3 DNA sequence: TGTGCCAGCTCACCCTCGGTCCCCGAGGGGGACAATGAGCAGTTCTTC. The encoded protein is CASSPSVPEGDNEQFF.

This chain links TRBV12-3 or TRBV12-4 with TRBJ2-1; D remains ambiguous. The CDR3 has 12 amino acids. Trimming removed 6 bases at V and 2 bases at J, with 5 bases between. DNA for the CDR3: TGTGCCAGCAGCAAGCCCTACAATGAGCAGTTCTTC. It specifies CASSKPYNEQFF.

This rearrangement joins TRBV6-6 to TRBJ2-7, with D tentatively TRBD1 or TRBD2 (5 bases each). Germline CDR1 reads MNHNY; CDR2 reads SVGAGI (reference sequence). The length of the CDR3 is 14 residues. Trimming shortened V by 7 bases and J by 0 bases, and 13 bases separated the two germline ends. The CDR3 DNA follows: TGTGCCAGCACCAATGAGGGGCACTCCTACGAGCAGTACTTC. Amino acid sequence: CASTNEGHSYEQYF.

V and J are TRBV24-1 and TRBJ2-1; D possibly corresponds to TRBD1 (5 bases). This CDR3 is built from 15 residues. Germline V gene sequence: CDR1 KGHDR, CDR2 SFDVKD. V lost 5 bases and J lost 0, with 10 bases in between. CDR3 amino acids: CATSAGRPSYNEQFF. The CDR3 nucleotides read TGTGCCACCAGTGCAGGGCGTCCCTCCTACAATGAGCAGTTCTTC.

V gene TRBV5-8 combines with J gene TRBJ2-4; D unclear. With 2 bases removed from V and 0 bases from J, the gap between germline ends came to 6 bases. The CDR3 sequence is 14 residues long. Germline-derived CDR1 and CDR2 are SGHTS and YDEGEE. The CDR3 DNA follows: TGTGCCAGCAGCTTTCGGTTAGCCAAAAACATTCAGTACTTC. Its translation is CASSFRLAKNIQYF.

The chain couples TRBV7-9 to TRBJ1-1, with no clear D. Per the germline V gene, CDR1 is SEHNR and CDR2 is FQNEAQ (reference sequence). This CDR3 has 12 residues. The V gene lost 1 base and the J gene lost 7 bases, with 7 bases spanning the gap. The CDR3 nucleotides are TGTGCCAGCAGCTTAGAAGGGTATGAAGCTTTCTTT. Protein: CASSLEGYEAFF. Based on the CDR3 plus reference TRBV7-9 and TRBJ1-1, the full variable domain is DTGVSQNPRHKITKRGQNVTFRCDPISEHNRLYWYRQTLGQGPEFLTYFQNEAQLEKSRLLSDRFSAERPKGSFSTLEIQRTEQGDSAMYLCASSLEGYEAFFGQGTRLTVV.

Comments on this clone: This same CDR3 is encoded by further DNA sequences in the sample. The chain joins TRBV18 to TRBJ1-1; D remains ambiguous. Germline assignment: CDR1 KGHSH and CDR2 LQKENI. Trimming left V 3 bases short and J 1 base short, with 3 bases between. This CDR3 is 12 amino acids long. The CDR3 DNA is TGTGCCAGCTCACCGACGAACACTGAAGCTTTCTTT. Encoded protein: CASSPTNTEAFF.

The gene calls are TRBV7-3 and TRBJ2-6, with 10 positions matching TRBD1. Germline CDR1 is SGHTA and CDR2 is FQGTGA. This CDR3 has 16 residues. With V trimmed by 5 bases and J by 13 bases, 14 bases remained unmatched. The CDR3 DNA reads as TGTGCCAGCAGCCTACTCGCCGGGACAGGGGTTGAGGTCCTGACTTTC. It specifies CASSLLAGTGVEVLTF.

The chain has TRBV9 and TRBJ2-7; 9 bases line up with TRBD2. CDR1 and CDR2 (germline): SGDLS, YYNGEE. Unmatched junction bases numbered 10, after V lost 4 bases and J lost 2 bases. This CDR3 contains 16 residues. The CDR3 spells CASSSRSSGGPYEQYF. As DNA, the CDR3 is TGTGCCAGCAGCTCTCGGAGTAGCGGGGGACCCTACGAGCAGTACTTC.

The genes are TRBV7-2 and TRBJ2-3; a possible D gene is TRBD2 (6 bases). Trimming removed 2 bases at V and 0 bases at J, with 9 bases between. CDR1 and CDR2 (germline): SGHTA, FQGNSA. The CDR3 length is 15 residues. CDR3 DNA: TGTGCCAGCAGCTTAAGCGGGCTTAGCACAGATACGCAGTATTTT. Translating it yields CASSLSGLSTDTQYF.

V usage is TRBV24-1 and J usage is TRBJ2-6, with D possibly matching TRBD1 (6 bases). V lost 2 bases to trimming and J lost 2 bases, with 18 bases between them. The CDR3 is 19 residues long. The germline V gene has CDR1 KGHDR and CDR2 SFDVKD. The CDR3 nucleotides read TGTGCCACCAGTGATTCTTCAGGGGTAGGCCTGGCTGGGGCCAACGTCCTGACTTTC. Encoded protein: CATSDSSGVGLAGANVLTF.

The chain couples TRBV13 to TRBJ2-7, with 7 positions matching TRBD2. This CDR3 contains 13 residues. V gave up 4 bases and J gave up 6 bases; unmatched junction bases: 6. Germline V CDR1 and CDR2: PRHDT, FYEKMQ (reference sequence). This CDR3 is CASSSGSSGEQYF. The CDR3 bases are TGTGCCAGCAGCTCCGGGTCTAGCGGCGAGCAGTACTTC.

Only one count was recorded for this clone. The chain uses TRBV24-1 and TRBJ2-1, with unresolved D. Trimming shortened V by 2 bases and J by 9 bases, and 4 bases separated the two germline ends. Germline CDR1 reads KGHDR; CDR2 reads SFDVKD. The CDR3 extends over 11 amino acids. The CDR3 here is CATSDYFEQFF. CDR3 bases: TGTGCCACCAGTGATTACTTTGAGCAGTTCTTC.

The rearrangement joins TRBV3-1 (or the pseudogene TRBV3-2) to TRBJ1-2; no clear D gene. Germline V gene data show CDR1 as LGHDT and CDR2 as YNNKEL (reference sequence). The CDR3 has 12 amino acids. V was pared by 1 base and J by 1 base, with 1 base between. This CDR3 reads CASSQVNYGYTF. The CDR3 DNA follows: TGTGCCAGCAGCCAAGTTAACTATGGCTACACCTTC.